Each of the 8 T cell receptor beta chains below was sequenced from the same sample in a study of neurological immune-mediated disorders. Time point meaning: longitudinal time-point 1 (baseline). TCRdb fed the 5' RACE reads into MiXCR, producing one record per CDR3 protein. The sample has around 49,000 distinct CDR3 sequences, 10% seen once. Sequencing input: PBMCs. The receptors were sampled from a woman in her thirties or forties in good health.

This rearrangement joins TRBV12-3 or TRBV12-4 to TRBJ1-2; D unresolved. Trimming cost V 8 bases and J 2 bases, with 6 bases left between them. The CDR3 spans 11 residues. CDR3 nucleotides: TGTGCCAGCGGACTGAACTATGGCTACACCTTC. Protein: CASGLNYGYTF.

This clonotype was found a few times. This chain links TRBV7-2 with TRBJ2-3; 10 bases fit TRBD2. From germline, CDR1 is SGHTA and CDR2 FQGNSA. V trimming: 8 bases; J trimming: 5 bases; junction bases outside the gene matches: 7. This CDR3 is 14 amino acids long. The CDR3 DNA reads TGTGCCAGCGGGTTTCTAGCGGGGGTAGATACGCAGTATTTT. Protein product: CASGFLAGVDTQYF.

There are many counts of this clonotype. CDR3 loop: CASSLGVGQGAGEQFF. In nucleotides, the CDR3 is TGTGCCAGCAGCTTAGGGGTGGGACAGGGGGCCGGTGAGCAGTTCTTC. The chain has TRBV7-9 and TRBJ2-1; 12 bases agree with TRBD1. From germline, CDR1 is SEHNR and CDR2 FQNEAQ (reference sequence). Trimming took 1 base from V and 9 from J; bases not matched to a gene: 7. This CDR3 contains 16 residues.

This clonotype was detected many times. The gene calls are TRBV5-1 and TRBJ1-2; 8 positions agree with TRBD1. After removal of 4 bases from V and 7 bases from J, the junction contained 6 bases not matched to a gene. The CDR3 runs 13 residues. CDR1 is SGHRS and CDR2 is YFSETQ in the germline V gene. For the CDR3, the DNA is TGCGCCAGCAGCATTGGACAGGGTGGTGGCTACACCTTC. It is translated as CASSIGQGGGYTF.

This clonotype was detected ten times or more. The chain uses TRBV12-3 or TRBV12-4 and TRBJ2-1, with D tentatively TRBD1 or TRBD2 (5 bases each). Trimming pared 3 bases from V and 12 bases from J, leaving 9 bases between. This CDR3 has 11 residues. The CDR3 loop reads CASSLSGGQFF. The CDR3 bases are TGTGCCAGCAGTTTGAGTGGGGGGCAGTTCTTC.

This clonotype showed up just once. The chain uses TRBV20-1 and TRBJ2-1, with D maybe TRBD2 (5 bases). Deletions cut 1 base from V and 0 bases from J, with 10 bases between. The CDR3 has 15 residues. Germline-derived CDR1 and CDR2 are DFQATT and SNEGSKA (reference sequence). The CDR3, as DNA: TGCAGTGCTAGAGGGGCGGGTTACTCCTACAATGAGCAGTTCTTC. Translating gives CSARGAGYSYNEQFF.

In its sample, this clonotype was seen many times. The chain employs TRBV2 and TRBJ1-1; 7 positions agree with TRBD1. Per the germline V gene, CDR1 is SNHLY and CDR2 is FYNNEI. This CDR3 has 14 amino acids. With 5 bases clipped from V and 8 bases from J, the junction kept 11 bases outside the gene matches. The CDR3 DNA reads as TGTGCCAGCAGTCGACAGGGACGTGGGGGAGAAGCTTTCTTT. Translating it yields CASSRQGRGGEAFF.

Ten or more counts support this clonotype. The rearrangement joins TRBV20-1 to TRBJ2-4; D unclear. Germline CDR1 is DFQATT and CDR2 is SNEGSKA (reference sequence). The CDR3 totals 13 residues. V was cut by 3 bases and J by 4 bases, with 10 bases left in between. CDR3 protein: CSARAPVKNIQYF. The CDR3 coding sequence is TGCAGTGCTAGGGCACCAGTAAAAAACATTCAGTACTTC.